The 29 T cell receptor beta chains given below trace back to one sample, sequenced in a study of blood T cell repertoires in COVID-19. Some clones are missing from TCRdb's copy, which holds only in-frame ones; the method was immunoSEQ multiplex PCR. Of some 310,000 clones in the sample, around 89% are singletons; the top ten hold approximately 0.98%. Sequencing was carried out using peripheral blood. These receptors came from a woman aged 40 to 49 with COVID-19, enrolled during active disease.

The rearrangement uses TRBV2 and TRBJ2-1; TRBD1 agrees at 7 bases. Germline values: CDR1 SNHLY, CDR2 FYNNEI. CDR3 length equals 15 residues. V was clipped by 6 bases and J by 1 base; unmatched bases: 6. CDR3 amino acids: CASSIIQGSYNEQFF. For the CDR3, the DNA is TGTGCCAGCAGCATCATACAGGGGTCCTACAATGAGCAGTTCTTC.

This clone occurred once. V gene TRBV28 combines with J gene TRBJ1-2, with D possibly TRBD1 on 5 matching bases. Trimming took 5 bases from V and 5 from J, leaving 15 bases between them. CDR1 is MDHEN, CDR2 SYDVKM, per germline. The CDR3 covers 14 residues. The CDR3 DNA is TGTGCCAGCAGTAGGACACTTTGGCCTTATGGCTACACCTTC. This gives the protein CASSRTLWPYGYTF.

Details on this clone: One junction end does not reproduce the germline sequence, and a read error may be involved. The V call is TRBV12-5, the J call TRBJ2-1; 7 bases agree with TRBD2. Germline lookup yields CDR1 LGHNT and CDR2 FRNRAP. This CDR3 comprises 14 residues. CDR3 loop: CASGLVHQGGGGLF. DNA for the CDR3: TGTGCTAGTGGTTTGGTACATCAGGGCGGGGGAGGGCTCTTC.

This clone was recorded only once. The CDR3 sequence is CATSRTATFYGYTF. The CDR3 region has the DNA TGTGCCACCAGCAGGACAGCGACCTTCTATGGCTACACCTTC. The chain is built from TRBV15 and TRBJ1-2, with D tentatively TRBD1 (5 bases). This CDR3 is 14 amino acids long. V was clipped by 3 bases and J by 4 bases, with 12 bases between them. The germline gives CDR1 LNHNV, CDR2 YYDKDF (reference sequence).

The chain is built from TRBV24-1 and TRBJ2-3; tentative D call: TRBD1 (5 bases). Germline loops: CDR1 KGHDR, CDR2 SFDVKD. Between the trimmed V and J ends, which lost 1 base and 6 bases, there was a span of 13 bases. This CDR3 comprises 15 residues. In nucleotides, the CDR3 is TGTGCCACCAGTGATTTCGGCCCATGGGGCGATACGCAGTATTTT. Residues: CATSDFGPWGDTQYF.

The CDR3: CASSLGQAMNTEAFF. For the CDR3, the DNA is TGTGCCAGCTCACTAGGACAGGCTATGAACACTGAAGCTTTCTTT. This sequence joins TRBV18 and TRBJ1-1, with 7 bases matching TRBD1. The trim removed 4 bases at V and 0 bases at J, leaving 5 bases unmatched. This CDR3 has 15 amino acids. Germline V gene data show CDR1 as KGHSH and CDR2 as LQKENI.

In this sample, this clone turned up once. CDR3: CASSPLREEGEQYF. The CDR3 DNA is TGTGCCAGCAGCCCATTGCGGGAGGAGGGCGAGCAGTACTTC. The V call is TRBV3-1 (or the pseudogene TRBV3-2), the J call TRBJ2-7; 8 bases are shared with TRBD2. CDR3 length equals 14 residues. The germline CDR1 and CDR2 sequences are LGHDT and YNNKEL (reference sequence). Trimming cost V 4 bases and J 6 bases; bases outside gene matches: 8.

This sequence joins TRBV7-6 and TRBJ1-3; the D gene is possibly TRBD1 (6 bases). Trimming removed 2 bases at V and 0 bases at J, with 11 bases between. The CDR3 is 16 residues long. The germline CDR1 and CDR2 sequences are SGHVS and FNYEAQ. The CDR3 is CASSLYRAPSGNTIYF. In DNA, the CDR3 is TGTGCCAGCAGCTTATACAGGGCACCCTCTGGAAACACCATATATTTT. Using reference TRBV7-6 and TRBJ1-3 for the parts outside the CDR3, the full variable domain is GAGVSQSPRYKVTKRGQDVALRCDPISGHVSLYWYRQALGQGPEFLTYFNYEAQQDKSGLPNDRFSAERPEGSISTLTIQRTEQRDSAMYRCASSLYRAPSGNTIYFGEGSWLTVV.

This chain joins TRBV5-6 and TRBJ1-5; 7 positions match TRBD1. The germline CDR1 and CDR2 sequences are SGHDT and YYEEEE. Trimming took 2 bases from V and 2 from J; bases not matched to a gene: 13. The CDR3 contains 18 residues. In nucleotides, the CDR3 is TGTGCCAGCAGCTTCACTCGGAGGGGGCTTACGGGCAATCAGCCCCAGCATTTT. Amino acids: CASSFTRRGLTGNQPQHF.

The gene calls are TRBV7-3 and TRBJ1-2, with D possibly TRBD1 on 5 matching bases. This CDR3 region has 15 residues. The V and J ends lost 2 bases and 2 bases respectively, with 12 bases between them. The V gene's germline CDR1 is SGHTA and CDR2 FQGTGA. The CDR3 region has the DNA TGTGCCAGCAGCTTAGTCCGCAGGGCCAACTATGGCTACACCTTC. Protein sequence: CASSLVRRANYGYTF.

This clone was recorded only once. The chain is built from TRBV18 and TRBJ1-5; D might be TRBD1 (6 bases). Germline V gene lookup returns CDR1 KGHSH and CDR2 LQKENI. The CDR3 consists of 17 residues. Deletions cut 5 bases from V and 7 bases from J, with 24 bases between. Written as DNA, the CDR3 is TGTGCCAGCTCAGCCGTACCTTCAACAGGGTTGAAGCAGCCCCAGCATTTT. Protein: CASSAVPSTGLKQPQHF.

This clone has just one count. V and J are TRBV7-6 and TRBJ1-6, with 7 positions matching TRBD1. Trimming cost V 3 bases and J 5 bases; bases outside gene matches: 4. The CDR3 consists of 15 residues. From germline, CDR1 is SGHVS and CDR2 FNYEAQ. CDR3 region: CASSLGQTDNSPLHF. The CDR3 DNA sequence: TGTGCCAGCAGCTTGGGACAGACAGATAATTCACCCCTCCACTTT.

A single count supports this clone. V gene TRBV19 combines with J gene TRBJ2-6, with 12 bases that match TRBD1. CDR3 length: 18 amino acids. Germline CDR1 and CDR2: LNHDA and SQIVND (reference sequence). The CDR3 is CGTKARDRGLPGANVLTF. The CDR3 DNA sequence: TGTGGCACAAAAGCCAGGGACAGGGGGCTTCCTGGGGCCAACGTCCTGACTTTC.

This chain links TRBV28 with TRBJ1-5; TRBD1 agrees at 7 bases. The germline V gene has CDR1 MDHEN and CDR2 SYDVKM. The CDR3 covers 15 residues. The V segment lost 5 bases and the J segment 0 bases; nucleotides outside the gene matches: 4. This chain's CDR3 is CASSLTGNSNQPQHF. The CDR3 DNA reads as TGTGCCAGCAGTCTGACAGGGAATAGCAATCAGCCCCAGCATTTT.

The chain recombines TRBV3-1 (or the pseudogene TRBV3-2) with TRBJ2-3; 7 bases fit TRBD1. Looked up from germline, CDR1 is LGHDT and CDR2 is YNNKEL (reference sequence). This CDR3 has 16 amino acids. Germline trimming cut 1 base from V and 1 base from J; bases unmatched to any gene: 5. CDR3 nucleotide sequence: TGTGCCAGCAGCCAAGTCAAGGGGGCCGGCACAGATACGCAGTATTTT. Residues: CASSQVKGAGTDTQYF.

The chain recombines TRBV6-4 with TRBJ1-1, with TRBD1 identical over 8 bases. The germline V gene encodes CDR1 MRHNA and CDR2 SNTAGT. The V gene end was trimmed by 6 bases and the J gene end by 1 base; junction bases not matched to a gene: 4. CDR3 length equals 14 residues. For the CDR3, the DNA is TGTGCCAGCAGCCCGACAGGGGCGAACACTGAAGCTTTCTTT. Residues: CASSPTGANTEAFF.

The chain is built from TRBV4-2 and TRBJ1-6; D gene unclear. The CDR3 has 15 residues. The germline gives CDR1 LGHNA, CDR2 YNFKEQ. Trimming removed 4 bases from V and 7 bases from J, with 14 bases in between. The CDR3 nucleotides read TGTGCCAGCAGCCGGGAGCTTGGCGGGAATTCACCCCTCCACTTT. Its protein is CASSRELGGNSPLHF.

This clone came up once. The rearrangement links TRBV11-2 to TRBJ1-1, with D unresolved. Germline CDR1 is SGHAT and CDR2 is FQNNGV. The CDR3 spans 13 residues. V dropped 1 base and J dropped 1 base, with 4 bases sitting between them. The CDR3 loop is CASSLVRNTEAFF. CDR3 DNA: TGTGCCAGCAGCTTAGTCCGGAACACTGAAGCTTTCTTT.

This clone showed up just once. The chain has TRBV5-6 and TRBJ1-1; a possible D gene is TRBD1 (5 bases). Germline lookup yields CDR1 SGHDT and CDR2 YYEEEE. The length of the CDR3 is 14 residues. The V and J ends lost 6 bases and 5 bases respectively, with 17 bases between them. CDR3 loop: CASTPRGEETEAFF. The CDR3 DNA reads as TGTGCCAGCACCCCGCGGGGGGAAGAGACTGAAGCTTTCTTT.

CDR3 loop: CASSYQGLADQETQYF. As DNA, the CDR3 is TGTGCCAGCAGTTACCAGGGACTAGCGGACCAAGAGACCCAGTACTTC. V is TRBV6-2 or TRBV6-3 and J is TRBJ2-5, with TRBD2 matching 11 bases. The junction had 2 bases not matched to a gene; V was cut back by 2 bases and J by 0 bases. Germline assignment: CDR1 MNHEY and CDR2 SVGEGT. The length of the CDR3 is 16 residues.

V usage is TRBV11-2 and J usage is TRBJ2-7, with 10 bases identical to TRBD2. CDR1 SGHAT and CDR2 FQNNGV come from the germline V gene. Trimming cost V 5 bases and J 5 bases; bases outside gene matches: 12. This CDR3 has 16 residues. CDR3 nucleotide sequence: TGTGCCAGCAGCATTCTCGGGACTAGCGTCGGAAACGAGCAGTACTTC. Translation gives CASSILGTSVGNEQYF.

The gene calls are TRBV5-1 and TRBJ1-5; 7 nucleotides match TRBD1. Germline CDR1 reads SGHRS; CDR2 reads YFSETQ. CDR3 length: 15 amino acids. With 7 bases clipped from V and 2 bases from J, the junction kept 9 bases outside the gene matches. CDR3 protein: CASATGDIGNQPQHF. CDR3 in DNA: TGCGCCAGCGCTACAGGGGATATAGGCAATCAGCCCCAGCATTTT.

V usage is TRBV6-5 and J usage is TRBJ2-7; D is perhaps TRBD1 (6 bases). CDR3 size: 11 residues. The V end lost 8 bases, the J end lost 7 bases, and 12 bases lay between the germline ends. Germline V CDR1 and CDR2: MNHEY, SVGAGI. The DNA for the CDR3 is TGTGCCAGCTCGTGGGGGCGGGAGCAGTACTTC. Its translation: CASSWGREQYF.

This clone has a count of ten or more. The chain joins TRBV3-1 (or the pseudogene TRBV3-2) to TRBJ2-1; D is uncertain. Trimming removed 5 bases at V and 5 bases at J, with 10 bases between. CDR3 length equals 13 residues. Germline CDR1 and CDR2: LGHDT and YNNKEL (reference sequence). CDR3 coding DNA: TGTGCCAGCAGCGACTGGTCCAACAATGAGCAGTTCTTC. This translates into CASSDWSNNEQFF.

The J gene is TRBJ1-2, the V gene TRBV28; no clear D. V was pared by 2 bases and J by 2 bases, with 9 bases between. CDR3 length: 14 residues. The germline V gene has CDR1 MDHEN and CDR2 SYDVKM. The DNA of the CDR3 is TGTGCCAGCAGTTTACCAGGATCAAACTATGGCTACACCTTC. Amino acids: CASSLPGSNYGYTF.

This clone has only one observation. The CDR3 DNA follows: TGTGCCACCAGCAGAGGCGGACAAGTCCTGGAAAGCACCTTC. It yields the protein CATSRGGQVLESTF. The V gene is TRBV15, the J gene TRBJ1-2; D may be TRBD1 (5 bases). The CDR3 sequence is 14 residues long. Trimming cost V 1 base and J 13 bases, with 19 bases left between them. CDR1 LNHNV and CDR2 YYDKDF come from the germline V gene (reference sequence). The full variable domain, in which reference TRBV15 and TRBJ1-2 provide the parts outside the CDR3, is DAMVIQNPRYQVTQFGKPVTLSCSQTLNHNVMYWYQQKSSQAPKLLFHYYDKDFNNEADTPDNFQSRRPNTSFCFLDIRSPGLGDTAMYLCATSRGGQVLESTFGSGTRLTVV.

The chain is built from TRBV29-1 and TRBJ2-3; 9 nucleotides line up with TRBD2. V gave up 0 bases and J gave up 5 bases; unmatched junction bases: 3. The CDR3 is 14 residues long. Germline V lookup: CDR1 SQVTM, CDR2 ANQGSEA. CDR3 nucleotide sequence: TGCAGCGTTGAAGATTCACTAGCGGGAGATACGCAGTATTTT. The encoded protein is CSVEDSLAGDTQYF.

This CDR3 is CASSSIAGGRAGELFF. The CDR3 DNA reads TGTGCCAGCAGCTCAATAGCGGGAGGGCGAGCCGGGGAGCTGTTTTTT. The chain recombines TRBV7-9 with TRBJ2-2; 11 bases agree with TRBD2. V shed 4 bases and J 6 bases; nucleotides not matched to a gene: 7. Looked up from germline, CDR1 is SEHNR and CDR2 is FQNEAQ (reference sequence). The CDR3 totals 16 residues.

The CDR3 spells CAISEGETGPRGMNTEAFF. CDR3 nucleotide sequence: TGTGCCATCAGTGAGGGAGAGACAGGGCCCCGAGGGATGAACACTGAAGCTTTCTTT. The rearrangement joins TRBV10-3 to TRBJ1-1; 7 bases fit TRBD1. J lost 0 bases, V lost 2 bases, and 15 bases had no gene match. The germline gives CDR1 ENHRY, CDR2 SYGVKD. The CDR3 totals 19 residues.